These 16 T cell receptor beta chains came from one sample sequenced in a study of glioma-infiltrating T cells. Amplification of TCR alpha and beta CDR3 regions from RNA used iRepertoire nested multiplex PCR. In TCRdb, the multiplex PCR reads were re-called with MiXCR into one record per CDR3 protein. The repertoire holds more than 9,000 distinct CDR3 sequences, with approximately 26% as singletons. The sample was glioma tissue, nonneoplastic brain tissue, or PBMCs (not recorded which). The receptors shown here come from a human donor with low-grade glioma or glioblastoma, undergoing nonglioma brain surgery, or in good health (not recorded which).

The chain couples TRBV30 to TRBJ2-1; D not certain. Looked up from germline, CDR1 is GTSNPN and CDR2 is SVGIG (reference sequence). Trimming shortened V by 0 bases and J by 7 bases, and 7 bases separated the two germline ends. This CDR3 is built from 12 residues. CDR3 sequence: CAWSVRWNEQFF. The CDR3 DNA reads TGTGCCTGGAGTGTAAGGTGGAATGAGCAGTTCTTC.

This clonotype appeared a few times. The rearrangement links TRBV29-1 to TRBJ1-2; no firm D call. This CDR3 is built from 12 residues. Germline CDR1 reads SQVTM; CDR2 reads ANQGSEA. Trimming shortened V by 4 bases and J by 2 bases, and 8 bases separated the two germline ends. CDR3 amino acids: CSVGAQNYGYTF. The CDR3 DNA follows: TGCAGCGTTGGAGCACAGAACTATGGCTACACCTTC.

The J gene is TRBJ1-1, the V gene TRBV3-1; D might be TRBD1 (6 bases). The CDR3 is 14 amino acids. V shed 8 bases and J shed 5 bases, with 18 bases lying between them. Germline-derived CDR1 and CDR2 are LGHDT and YNNKEL (reference sequence). CDR3 nucleotides: TGTGCCAGCCGAGACGGGGGCGCCTATACTGAAGCTTTCTTT. Translation gives CASRDGGAYTEAFF.

There are many counts of this clonotype. The V gene is TRBV28, the J gene TRBJ1-4; D is perhaps TRBD1 (6 bases). The V gene's germline CDR1 is MDHEN and CDR2 SYDVKM. Trimming pared 2 bases from V and 8 bases from J, leaving 15 bases between. This CDR3 spans 15 amino acids. The CDR3 loop reads CASSLLGGAVEKLFF. As DNA, the CDR3 is TGTGCCAGCAGTTTACTTGGGGGGGCCGTGGAAAAACTGTTTTTT.

This chain uses TRBV12-3 or TRBV12-4 with TRBJ1-1, with D possibly TRBD1 on 5 matching bases. The V gene lost 10 bases and the J gene lost 0 bases, with 6 bases spanning the gap. This CDR3 contains 11 residues. The CDR3 nucleotides are TGTGCCATCAGGGTGAACACTGAAGCTTTCTTT. It yields the protein CAIRVNTEAFF.

The table lists this clonotype with a few counts. The chain has TRBV3-1 and TRBJ2-1, with D unclear. This CDR3 has 15 residues. In germline, CDR1 is LGHDT, CDR2 YNNKEL (reference sequence). Trimming took 2 bases from V and 8 from J, leaving 16 bases between them. The CDR3 loop is CASSQTSVVVDEQFF. The CDR3, as DNA: TGTGCCAGCAGCCAAACGAGTGTTGTGGTGGATGAGCAGTTCTTC.

In this sample, this clonotype turned up once. Possible read error: a much larger clone is one base away. This rearrangement joins TRBV6-1 to TRBJ2-1, with D tentatively TRBD2 (6 bases). The CDR3 totals 16 residues. CDR1 is MNHNS, CDR2 SASEGT, per germline. The DNA for the CDR3 is TGTGCCAGCAGTGAAGCGGACGGGAGATCCTACAATGAGCAGTCCTTC. It yields the protein CASSEADGRSYNEQSF.

For the CDR3, the DNA is TGCGCCAGCAATGATGGCGACAGCTACGAGCAGTACTTC. Its protein product is CASNDGDSYEQYF. This rearrangement joins TRBV5-1 to TRBJ2-7; tentatively, D is TRBD1 (5 bases). Germline loops: CDR1 SGHRS, CDR2 YFSETQ. The V end was cut by 6 bases, the J end by 3 bases, with 13 bases between. This CDR3 has 13 amino acids. Full variable domain (remainder filled in from reference TRBV5-1 and TRBJ2-7): KAGVTQTPRYLIKTRGQQVTLSCSPISGHRSVSWYQQTPGQGLQFLFEYFSETQRNKGNFPGRFSGRQFSNSRSEMNVSTLELGDSALYLCASNDGDSYEQYFGPGTRLTVT.

Regarding this clonotype: The junction departs from the called germline gene at one end, perhaps through a read error. The gene calls are TRBV20-1 and TRBJ2-3, with TRBD2 as a possible D gene (9 bases). Germline V gene sequence: CDR1 DFQATT, CDR2 SNEGSKA (reference sequence). The CDR3 totals 19 residues. The CDR3 sequence: CSVRDTGGVAGEATDTQYF. As DNA, the CDR3 is TGCAGTGTTAGAGATACAGGGGGAGTAGCGGGAGAGGCGACAGATACGCAGTATTTT.

This clonotype turned up a few times. V is TRBV2 and J is TRBJ1-2; D may be TRBD1 (5 bases). There are 16 residues in the CDR3. Per the germline V gene, CDR1 is SNHLY and CDR2 is FYNNEI. V was pared by 9 bases and J by 2 bases, with 22 bases between. CDR3 loop: CASMRDLSSWNYGYTF. The DNA of the CDR3 is TGTGCCAGTATGAGGGACCTCAGTAGCTGGAACTATGGCTACACCTTC. Full variable domain (missing parts from reference TRBV2 and TRBJ1-2): EPEVTQTPSHQVTQMGQEVILRCVPISNHLYFYWYRQILGQKVEFLVSFYNNEISEKSEIFDDQFSVERPDGSNFTLKIRSTKLEDSAMYFCASMRDLSSWNYGYTFGSGTRLTVV.

This clonotype was detected only a few times. The chain uses TRBV5-4 and TRBJ2-7; TRBD2 matches 7 bases. The CDR3 covers 14 residues. Trimming took 1 base from V and 5 from J; bases not matched to a gene: 6. The germline V gene has CDR1 SGHNT and CDR2 YYREEE (reference sequence). Here the CDR3 DNA reads TGTGCCAGCAGCTTGTATGCGGCGGGAGACGAGCAGTACTTC. The encoded protein is CASSLYAAGDEQYF. Full variable domain (remainder filled in from reference TRBV5-4 and TRBJ2-7): ETGVTQSPTHLIKTRGQQVTLRCSSQSGHNTVSWYQQALGQGPQFIFQYYREEENGRGNFPPRFSGLQFPNYSSELNVNALELDDSALYLCASSLYAAGDEQYFGPGTRLTVT.

By share, this clonotype ranks as medium-sized. This sequence joins TRBV4-1 and TRBJ2-3; 8 bases map to TRBD2. From germline, CDR1 is MGHRA and CDR2 YSYEKL. V was clipped by 0 bases and J by 4 bases; unmatched bases: 6. CDR3 length equals 16 residues. The CDR3 bases are TGCGCCAGCAGCCAAGATCGCGCGGGAGGCCCAGATACGCAGTATTTT. Translated: CASSQDRAGGPDTQYF.

This sequence joins TRBV29-1 and TRBJ2-1; D is ambiguous. From germline, CDR1 is SQVTM and CDR2 ANQGSEA. Trimming took 6 bases from V and 6 from J, leaving 15 bases between them. The CDR3 spans 13 residues. Here the CDR3 reads CSVRATLGNEQFF. CDR3 nucleotides: TGCAGCGTAAGGGCTACCCTTGGCAATGAGCAGTTCTTC.

A note on this clonotype: Being one base from a much bigger clone, this may be a read error. The chain carries TRBV7-9 and TRBJ2-7; D remains ambiguous. This CDR3 comprises 13 residues. Trimming left V 5 bases short and J 3 bases short, with 11 bases between. The germline gives CDR1 SEHNR, CDR2 FQNEAQ (reference sequence). The CDR3 is CASSRFGFYEQYF. The CDR3 DNA sequence: TGTGCCAGCAGCCGTTTCGGTTTCTACGAGCAGTACTTC.

Remarks on this clonotype: Given a much more abundant clone one base away, this may be a read error. The genes are TRBV10-3 and TRBJ2-7; the D call may be TRBD1 or TRBD2 (6 bases each). Trimming shortened V by 5 bases and J by 4 bases, and 21 bases separated the two germline ends. This CDR3 is built from 16 residues. Germline V CDR1 and CDR2: ENHRY, SYGVKD. CDR3 region: CAISYSVGGTSYEQYF. CDR3 DNA: TGTGCCATCAGTTACTCGGTCGGGGGCACGTCATACGAGCAGTACTTC.

The chain combines TRBV11-2 with TRBJ2-5, with D hard to call. The CDR3 runs 14 residues. Germline loops: CDR1 SGHAT, CDR2 FQNNGV. V shed 4 bases and J shed 5 bases, with 14 bases lying between them. CDR3 DNA sequence: TGTGCCAGCAGCTCCGACACAGTGGTGGAGACCCAGTACTTC. As protein: CASSSDTVVETQYF.